This T cell receptor (beta chain) comes out of a study of spatial heterogeneity in lung cancer. TCRdb re-called the 5' RACE reads with MiXCR, one entry per CDR3 protein. The sample lists 17,000 or so distinct CDR3 sequences, 5% to 7.5% occurring once. This CDR3 spans 15 amino acids. CDR1 is SGHNT and CDR2 is YYREEE in the germline V gene (reference sequence). V gave up 1 base and J gave up 8 bases, with 15 bases separating them. The study's findings and limits: Intratumoral expanded alpha and beta TCR counts were found to track tumor mutation counts.

Described time point: sample taken at primary tumor resection. This clonotype is termed medium-sized (0.01 to 0.1%). The antigen remains unidentified. This beta chain is an off-target read within a library intended for alpha chains, so its frequency means little. This TCR was recovered from a male donor with early-stage non-small cell lung cancer. The V call is TRBV5-4, the J call TRBJ2-2; D is uncertain. The source material was lung tumor tissue, sampled at surgery. For the CDR3, the DNA is TGTGCCAGCAGCTTGCATGGTCTCACCAGGGGGGAGCTGTTTTTT. Protein: CASSLHGLTRGELFF.